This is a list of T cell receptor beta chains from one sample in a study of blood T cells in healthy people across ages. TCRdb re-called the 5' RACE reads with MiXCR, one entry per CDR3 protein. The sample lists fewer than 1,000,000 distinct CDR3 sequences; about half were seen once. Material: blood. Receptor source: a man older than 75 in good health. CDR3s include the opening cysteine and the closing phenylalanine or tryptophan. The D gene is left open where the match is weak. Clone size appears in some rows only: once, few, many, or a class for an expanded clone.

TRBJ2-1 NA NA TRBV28 CASSPQSEQFF TGTGCCAGCAGTCCGCAATCCGAGCAGTTCTTC
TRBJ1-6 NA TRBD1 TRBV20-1 CSARVRQGAWNSPLHF TGCAGTGCTAGAGTAAGACAGGGGGCATGGAATTCACCCCTCCACTTT
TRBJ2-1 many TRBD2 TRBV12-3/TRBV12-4 CASSLAFGTSPYNEQFF TGTGCCAGCAGTTTAGCTTTCGGGACTAGCCCGTACAATGAGCAGTTCTTC
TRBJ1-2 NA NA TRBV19 CASSIAGRQGNGYTF TGTGCCAGTAGTATAGCCGGGCGGCAGGGTAACGGCTACACCTTC
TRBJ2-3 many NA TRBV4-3 CASSQELDYTQYF TGCGCCAGCAGCCAAGAATTGGACTATACGCAGTATTTT
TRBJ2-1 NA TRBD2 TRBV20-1 CSARRPSGRRNEQFF TGCAGTGCTAGGAGGCCTAGCGGGAGGCGTAATGAGCAGTTCTTC
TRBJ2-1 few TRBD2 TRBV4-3 CASSQSPAGTRGQNEQFF TGCGCCAGCAGCCAAAGCCCCGCCGGGACTAGAGGACAGAATGAGCAGTTCTTC
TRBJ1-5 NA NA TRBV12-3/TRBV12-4 CASSPSRHQPQHF TGTGCCAGCAGTCCGTCACGGCATCAGCCCCAGCATTTT
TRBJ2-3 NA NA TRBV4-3 CASSQVFRSDTQYF TGCGCCAGCAGCCAAGTTTTCCGTTCGGATACGCAGTATTTT
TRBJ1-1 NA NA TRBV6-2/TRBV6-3 CASSSFRSTRGTEAFF TGTGCCAGCAGTAGTTTTCGGTCCACCAGAGGCACTGAAGCTTTCTTT
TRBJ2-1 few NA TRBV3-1 CASSQGGLVREQFF TGTGCCAGCAGCCAAGGGGGTCTTGTGCGTGAGCAGTTCTTC
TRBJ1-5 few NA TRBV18 CASSDVGNQPQHF TGTGCCAGCTCAGACGTGGGTAATCAGCCCCAGCATTTT
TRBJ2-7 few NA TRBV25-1 CASSEVGSSYEQYF TGTGCCAGCAGTGAGGTCGGCAGCTCCTACGAGCAGTACTTC
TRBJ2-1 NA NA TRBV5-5 CASRSFAGNNNEQFF TGTGCCAGCCGTAGCTTCGCAGGGAACAACAATGAGCAGTTCTTC
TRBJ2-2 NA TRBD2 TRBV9 CASSGTSGVTGELFF TGTGCCAGCAGCGGTACTAGCGGGGTCACCGGGGAGCTGTTTTTT
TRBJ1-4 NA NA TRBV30 CAWSRPTNEKLFF TGTGCCTGGAGTCGACCAACTAATGAAAAACTGTTTTTT
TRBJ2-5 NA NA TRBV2 CASSSRRPQETQYF TGTGCCAGCAGTTCCCGACGGCCCCAAGAGACCCAGTACTTC
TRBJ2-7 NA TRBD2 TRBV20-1 CSASSRGLAGAEQYF TGCAGTGCTAGTAGTAGAGGACTAGCGGGAGCCGAGCAGTACTTC
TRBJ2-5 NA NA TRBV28 CASNPGGAGLVTQYF TGTGCCAGCAATCCGGGTGGAGCGGGTTTGGTGACCCAGTACTTC
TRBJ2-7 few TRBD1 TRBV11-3 CASSARTGGNYEQYF TGTGCCAGCAGCGCCCGGACAGGGGGGAACTACGAGCAGTACTTC
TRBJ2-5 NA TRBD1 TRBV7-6 CASSRDRAAREQYF TGTGCCAGCAGCCGAGACAGGGCAGCAAGAGAGCAGTACTTC
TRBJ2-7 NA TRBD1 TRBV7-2 CASRFGGQGAYEQYF TGTGCCAGCAGATTTGGAGGACAGGGGGCTTACGAGCAGTACTTC
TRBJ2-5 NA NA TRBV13 CASSPLDRDRETQYF TGTGCCAGCAGCCCATTGGACCGAGACAGAGAGACCCAGTACTTC
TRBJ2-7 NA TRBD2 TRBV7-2 CASSFSGMPSYEQYF TGTGCCAGCAGCTTTAGCGGGATGCCCTCCTACGAGCAGTACTTC
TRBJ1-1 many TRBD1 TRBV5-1 CASSLRTGEVTEAFF TGCGCCAGCAGCCTAAGGACAGGGGAGGTCACTGAAGCTTTCTTT
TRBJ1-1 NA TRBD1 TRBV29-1 CSARQGANTEAFF TGCAGCGCTCGACAGGGGGCGAACACTGAAGCTTTCTTT
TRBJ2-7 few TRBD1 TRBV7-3 CASSPAGTAAYEQYF TGTGCCAGCAGCCCGGCCGGGACAGCAGCCTACGAGCAGTACTTC
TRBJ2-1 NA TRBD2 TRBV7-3 CASSLSGRRAGNEQFF TGTGCCAGCAGCTTAAGCGGGAGGAGAGCGGGGAATGAGCAGTTCTTC
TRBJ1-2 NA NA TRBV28 CASSPLDRNYGYTF TGTGCCAGCAGTCCGCTGGACAGAAACTATGGCTACACCTTC
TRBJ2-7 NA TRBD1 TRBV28 CASSFLRQGRDEQYF TGTGCCAGCAGTTTCCTCCGACAGGGGAGAGACGAGCAGTACTTC
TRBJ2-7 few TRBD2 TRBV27 CASSRVAGSGYEQYF TGTGCCAGCAGCCGTGTAGCGGGTAGTGGATACGAGCAGTACTTC
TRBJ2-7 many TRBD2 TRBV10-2 CASSDRAGGLYEQYF TGCGCCAGCAGTGATCGGGCGGGAGGACTCTACGAGCAGTACTTC
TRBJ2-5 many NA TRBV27 CASSGLHEQYF TGTGCCAGCAGTGGTCTACATGAGCAGTACTTC
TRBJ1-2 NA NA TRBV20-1 CSARSMGYGYTF TGCAGTGCCCGGTCAATGGGGTATGGCTACACCTTC
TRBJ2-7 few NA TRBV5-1 CASSEGPSSYEQYF TGCGCCAGCAGCGAGGGACCGAGCTCCTACGAGCAGTACTTC
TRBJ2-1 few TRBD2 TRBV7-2 CASRLRLAGDHDEQFF TGTGCCAGCAGACTTAGACTAGCGGGAGATCACGATGAGCAGTTCTTC
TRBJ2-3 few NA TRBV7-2 CASSFESGNTDTQYF TGTGCCAGCAGCTTCGAAAGCGGAAACACAGATACGCAGTATTTT
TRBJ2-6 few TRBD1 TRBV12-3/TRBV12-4 CASRTGSGANVLTF TGTGCCAGCCGGACAGGCTCTGGGGCCAACGTCCTGACTTTC
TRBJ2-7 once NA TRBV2 CASSKRRDEQYF TGTGCCAGCAGTAAACGGAGGGACGAGCAGTACTTC
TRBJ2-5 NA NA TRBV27 CASSPFGDTLGQYF TGTGCCAGCAGCCCATTTGGGGACACCTTGGGGCAGTACTTC
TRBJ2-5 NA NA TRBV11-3 CASSPLGREGETQYF TGTGCCAGCAGCCCCCTGGGACGGGAAGGAGAGACCCAGTACTTC